This T cell receptor beta chain was observed in a study of beta chain features in type 1 diabetes (dated by TCRdb to between 2017 and 2018). For context, the study as a whole: Patients and healthy donors did not differ in mean age, gender distribution, total cell number or subset yield. A total of about 100 million sorted cells were examined across all samples, and RNA yield correlated strongly with the number of cells per subset. In the study, TCRB repertoires of sorted circulating CD4+ T cell subsets from recently diagnosed type 1 diabetes patients were compared with those of matched healthy donors. Regulatory and stem cell-like memory subsets were obtained from only 8 patients and about eight healthy donors, while naive and central memory subsets were obtained from all 30 or so donors.

Each donor gave one peripheral blood draw, averaging about 120 mL, which was collected into heparinised tubes. Naive, central memory, regulatory and stem cell-like memory CD4+ T cells were sorted on a BD FACSAria II using a panel including CD45RO, CCR7, CD25, CD127, CD95 and CD27. All sorted populations exceeded 95% purity. PBMCs were isolated right away by Lymphoprep density gradient centrifugation and were stained directly, without culture. Samples were stained and sorted in pairs, with one healthy donor and one patient per experiment, so that batch effects were minimized. The study at large found these results: Fewer insertions and more nucleotide deletions at VDJ recombination sites were observed in patients with type 1 diabetes, implying thymic rearrangement abnormalities. HLA sub-analyses involved small numbers of individuals, so any influence of HLA type on TCRB rearrangement remained unresolved. Naive, central memory and regulatory TCRB repertoires appeared to be more alike among patients than among healthy donors. A moderate but significant shortening of TCRB CDR3 length was observed in type 1 diabetes patients in all four CD4+ subsets. Sequencing cDNA rather than genomic DNA could over-represent highly expressing activated cells, although activation and CD3 levels did not differ between groups. PCR might favor shorter templates, but patient and control samples were amplified and corrected together, so any skew would affect both groups equally.

Via the germline V gene, CDR1 is SGHVS and CDR2 FQNEAQ. The CDR3, cysteine through phenylalanine, is 14 amino acids long. The read is trimmed to its CDR3 DNA, 42 bases read in frame from base 1. V and J are truncated by 7 bases and 3 bases respectively, leaving an intervening sequence of 14 bases. All of the isolated RNA was reverse transcribed with the High Capacity cDNA Reverse Transcription Kit, so expressed TCRB transcripts were sequenced. Deep immunoSEQ sequencing was applied to naive, central memory and regulatory T cell samples, giving an average of around 3.8 million total reads per sample. Sorted cells were lysed in RLT buffer and RNA was extracted with DNase-treated RNeasy Micro or Mini kits, depending on cell number. Each cell subset was processed on its own to prevent cross-contamination, while patient and healthy donor samples were processed together. TCRB sequences were amplified from cDNA with the immunoSEQ multiplex PCR, producing 87-bp fragments spanning the CDR3 region. Sequencing of the amplicons was performed on the Illumina HiSeq platform. The original pipeline was this. PCR bias was corrected computationally using synthetic template baselines, and reads within Hamming distance 2 were collapsed, with unmergeable singletons discarded. Reads were aligned against IMGT so that V, D and J genes, CDR3 length and insertions or deletions at six rearrangement sites could be assigned. Within each subset, clonotype counts were normalized to the number of sorted cells before true diversity and Gini coefficients were calculated with the tcR R package. The overlap coefficient, calculated on TCRB nucleotide sequences, was used to quantify repertoire sharing. TCRdb mirrors the immuneACCESS table, restricted to in-frame sequences. Some clones are absent from its copies; in checked studies, under half trace to an unresolved V gene, and the reason for the others is unknown. V and J calls and clone size are those listed in that table; D and trimming were worked out from the DNA. For this sample the table gives about 320,000 clones, of which 14% were detected only once. The ten largest clones take up 6.7% of the sample.

Only a few counts were recorded for this clone. What this receptor recognizes is not known. The record has no base qualities; no much larger clone is one base away. The chain is made from TRBV7-8 and TRBJ2-3; 6 matching bases give a weak D call of TRBD2. The sequence was obtained from a man younger than 40 in good health. What was sequenced was central memory CD4+ T cells from blood. The sequenced DNA: TGTGCCAGCACCTCGGGAGAATTAACAGATACGCAGTATTTT. This gives the protein CASTSGELTDTQYF. The reference TRBV7-8 and TRBJ2-3 proteins fill in what lies around the CDR3, so the full variable domain reads GAGVSQSPRYKVAKRGQDVALRCDPISGHVSLFWYQQALGQGPEFLTYFQNEAQLDKSGLPSDRFFAERPEGSVSTLKIQRTQQEDSAVYLCASTSGELTDTQYFGPGTRLTVL.